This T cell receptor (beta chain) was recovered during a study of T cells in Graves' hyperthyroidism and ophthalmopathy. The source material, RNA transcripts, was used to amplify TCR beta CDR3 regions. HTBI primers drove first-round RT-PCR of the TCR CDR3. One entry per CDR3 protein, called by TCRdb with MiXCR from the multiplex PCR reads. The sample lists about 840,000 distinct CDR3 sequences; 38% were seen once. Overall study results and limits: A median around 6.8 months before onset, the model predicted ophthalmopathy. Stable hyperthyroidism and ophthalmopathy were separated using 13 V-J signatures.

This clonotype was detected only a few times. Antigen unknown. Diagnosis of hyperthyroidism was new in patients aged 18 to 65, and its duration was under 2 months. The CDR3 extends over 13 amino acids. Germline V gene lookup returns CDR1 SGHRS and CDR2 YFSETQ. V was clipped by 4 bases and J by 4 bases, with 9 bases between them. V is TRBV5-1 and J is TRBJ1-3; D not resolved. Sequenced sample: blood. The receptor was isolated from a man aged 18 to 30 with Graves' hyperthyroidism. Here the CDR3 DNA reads TGCGCCAGCAGCCTAAGAGACGGAAACACCATATATTTT. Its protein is CASSLRDGNTIYF. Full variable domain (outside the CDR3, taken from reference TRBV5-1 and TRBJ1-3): KAGVTQTPRYLIKTRGQQVTLSCSPISGHRSVSWYQQTPGQGLQFLFEYFSETQRNKGNFPGRFSGRQFSNSRSEMNVSTLELGDSALYLCASSLRDGNTIYFGEGSWLTVV.